This TCR beta chain was observed in a study of T cells in localized non-small cell lung cancer. Germline V gene sequence: CDR1 SGHRS, CDR2 YFSETQ. The length of the CDR3 is 15 residues. The V and J ends lost 4 bases and 4 bases respectively, with 15 bases between them. Produced via immunoSEQ multiplex PCR; TCRdb's table is partial and in-frame only. The sample lists about 27,000 clones; 75% to 90% were seen once. This receptor was obtained from a female donor aged 60 or older with stage II squamous cell lung carcinoma. The sequences come from peripheral blood, collected before any cancer treatment. The chain employs TRBV5-1 and TRBJ2-1; D unresolved. CDR3 residues: CASSPLLESYNEQFF. CDR3 nucleotides: TGCGCCAGCAGCCCCCTGCTGGAGAGTTACAATGAGCAGTTCTTC. The full variable domain, rest sourced from reference TRBV5-1 and TRBJ2-1, is KAGVTQTPRYLIKTRGQQVTLSCSPISGHRSVSWYQQTPGQGLQFLFEYFSETQRNKGNFPGRFSGRQFSNSRSEMNVSTLELGDSALYLCASSPLLESYNEQFFGPGTRLTVL.